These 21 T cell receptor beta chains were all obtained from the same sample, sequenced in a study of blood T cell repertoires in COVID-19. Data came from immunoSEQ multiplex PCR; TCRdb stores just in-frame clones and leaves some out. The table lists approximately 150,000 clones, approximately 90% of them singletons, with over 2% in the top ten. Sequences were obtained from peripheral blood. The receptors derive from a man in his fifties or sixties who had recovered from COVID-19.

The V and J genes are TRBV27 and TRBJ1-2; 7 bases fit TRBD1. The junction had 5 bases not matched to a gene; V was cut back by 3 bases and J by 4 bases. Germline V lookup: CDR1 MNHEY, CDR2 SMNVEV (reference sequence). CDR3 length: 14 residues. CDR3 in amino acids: CASSFRGGPYGYTF. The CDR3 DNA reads TGTGCCAGCAGTTTTCGAGGGGGCCCCTATGGCTACACCTTC.

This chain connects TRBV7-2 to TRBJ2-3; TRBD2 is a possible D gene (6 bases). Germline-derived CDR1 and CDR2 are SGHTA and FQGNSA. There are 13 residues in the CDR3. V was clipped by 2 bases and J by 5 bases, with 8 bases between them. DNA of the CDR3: TGTGCCAGCAGCTTACAGGGAGGAGATACGCAGTATTTT. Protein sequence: CASSLQGGDTQYF.

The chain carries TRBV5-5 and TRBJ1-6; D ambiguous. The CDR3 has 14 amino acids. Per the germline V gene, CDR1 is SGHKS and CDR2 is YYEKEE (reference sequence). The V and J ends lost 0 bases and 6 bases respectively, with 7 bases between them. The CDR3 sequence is CASSLVTANSPLHF. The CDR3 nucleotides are TGTGCCAGCAGCTTGGTCACAGCTAATTCACCCCTCCACTTT. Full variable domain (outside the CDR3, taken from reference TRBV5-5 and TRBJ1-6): DAGVTQSPTHLIKTRGQQVTLRCSPISGHKSVSWYQQVLGQGPQFIFQYYEKEERGRGNFPDRFSARQFPNYSSELNVNALLLGDSALYLCASSLVTANSPLHFGNGTRLTVT.

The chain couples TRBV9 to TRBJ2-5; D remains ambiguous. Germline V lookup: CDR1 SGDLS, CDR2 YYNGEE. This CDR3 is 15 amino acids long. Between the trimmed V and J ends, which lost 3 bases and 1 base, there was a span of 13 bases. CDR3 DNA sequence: TGTGCCAGCAGCGCCCGTTCAGGTGCCCAAGAGACCCAGTACTTC. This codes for CASSARSGAQETQYF.

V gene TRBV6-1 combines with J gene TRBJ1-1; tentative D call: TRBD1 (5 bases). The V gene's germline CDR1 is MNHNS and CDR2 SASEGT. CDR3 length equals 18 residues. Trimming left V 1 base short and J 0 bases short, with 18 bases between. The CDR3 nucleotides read TGTGCCAGCAGTGAAGGCGGGGGAGTTCGAAGGATGAACACTGAAGCTTTCTTT. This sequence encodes CASSEGGGVRRMNTEAFF.

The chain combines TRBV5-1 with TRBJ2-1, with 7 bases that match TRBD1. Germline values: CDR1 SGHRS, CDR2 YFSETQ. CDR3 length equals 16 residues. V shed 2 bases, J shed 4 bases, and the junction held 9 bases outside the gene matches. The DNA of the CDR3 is TGCGCCAGCAGCTTACCGGACAGGTCGCCGTACAATGAGCAGTTCTTC. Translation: CASSLPDRSPYNEQFF.

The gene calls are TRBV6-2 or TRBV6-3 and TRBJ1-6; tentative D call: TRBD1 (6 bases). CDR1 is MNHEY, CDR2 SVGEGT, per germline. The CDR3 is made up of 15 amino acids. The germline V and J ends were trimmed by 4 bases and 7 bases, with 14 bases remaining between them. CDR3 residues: CASSSGGAKNSPLHF. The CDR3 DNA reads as TGTGCCAGCAGTTCGGGGGGCGCGAAGAATTCACCCCTCCACTTT.

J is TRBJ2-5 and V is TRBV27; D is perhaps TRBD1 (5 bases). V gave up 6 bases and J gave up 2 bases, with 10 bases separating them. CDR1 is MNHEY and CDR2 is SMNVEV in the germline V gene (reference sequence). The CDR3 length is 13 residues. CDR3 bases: TGTGCCAGCAGAAGACAGTCACAAGAGACCCAGTACTTC. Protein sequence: CASRRQSQETQYF.

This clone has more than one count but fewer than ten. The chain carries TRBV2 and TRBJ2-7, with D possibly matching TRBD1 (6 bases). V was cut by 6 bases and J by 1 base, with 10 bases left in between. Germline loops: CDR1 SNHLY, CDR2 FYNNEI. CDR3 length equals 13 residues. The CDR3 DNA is TGTGCCAGCAGGGGGGACACTTCCTACGAGCAGTACTTC. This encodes CASRGDTSYEQYF.

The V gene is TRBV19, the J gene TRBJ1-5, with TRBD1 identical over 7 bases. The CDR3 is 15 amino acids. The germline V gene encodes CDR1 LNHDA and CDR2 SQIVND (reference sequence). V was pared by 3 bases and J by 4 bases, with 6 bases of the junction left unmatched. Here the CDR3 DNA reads TGTGCCAGTAGTATGGGACAGACACTAAATCAGCCCCAGCATTTT. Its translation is CASSMGQTLNQPQHF.

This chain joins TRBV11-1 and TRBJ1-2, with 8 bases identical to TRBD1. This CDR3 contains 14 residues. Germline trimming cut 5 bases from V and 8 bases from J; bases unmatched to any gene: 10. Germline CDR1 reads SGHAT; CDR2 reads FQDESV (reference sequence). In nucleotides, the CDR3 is TGTGCCAGCAGCGAACAAGGACAGGGCCGGGGCTACACCTTC. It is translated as CASSEQGQGRGYTF.

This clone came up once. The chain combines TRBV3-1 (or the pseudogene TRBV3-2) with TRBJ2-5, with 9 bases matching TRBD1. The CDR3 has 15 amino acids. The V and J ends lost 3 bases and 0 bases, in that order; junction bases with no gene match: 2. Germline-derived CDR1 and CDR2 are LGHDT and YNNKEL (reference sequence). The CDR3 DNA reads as TGTGCCAGCAGCCAGGGGACAGGGTACCAAGAGACCCAGTACTTC. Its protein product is CASSQGTGYQETQYF.

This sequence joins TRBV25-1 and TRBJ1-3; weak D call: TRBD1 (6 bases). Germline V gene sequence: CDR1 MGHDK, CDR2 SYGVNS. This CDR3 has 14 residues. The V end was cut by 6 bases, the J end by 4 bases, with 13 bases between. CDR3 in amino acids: CASRPGGPGNTIYF. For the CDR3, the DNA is TGTGCCAGCAGACCCGGGGGGCCAGGAAACACCATATATTTT.

The CDR3 spells CASSWGQVETQYF. CDR3 in DNA: TGTGCCAGCAGCTGGGGACAGGTTGAGACCCAGTACTTC. The chain has TRBV7-2 and TRBJ2-5; 8 positions match TRBD1. The CDR3 consists of 13 residues. Germline lookup yields CDR1 SGHTA and CDR2 FQGNSA. V gave up 4 bases and J gave up 5 bases; unmatched junction bases: 3.

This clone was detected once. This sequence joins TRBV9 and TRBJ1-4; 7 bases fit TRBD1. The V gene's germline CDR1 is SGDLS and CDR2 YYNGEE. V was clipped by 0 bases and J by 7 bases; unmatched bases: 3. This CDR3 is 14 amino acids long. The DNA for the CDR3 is TGTGCCAGCAGCGTAGGCCAGGGGGGTGAAAAACTGTTTTTT. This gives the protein CASSVGQGGEKLFF.

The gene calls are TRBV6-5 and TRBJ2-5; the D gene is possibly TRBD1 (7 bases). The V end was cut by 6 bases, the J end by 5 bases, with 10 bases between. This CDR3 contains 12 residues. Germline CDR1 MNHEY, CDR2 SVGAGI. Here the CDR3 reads CASRSGGETQYF. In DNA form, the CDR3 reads TGTGCCAGCAGGTCAGGGGGGGAGACCCAGTACTTC.

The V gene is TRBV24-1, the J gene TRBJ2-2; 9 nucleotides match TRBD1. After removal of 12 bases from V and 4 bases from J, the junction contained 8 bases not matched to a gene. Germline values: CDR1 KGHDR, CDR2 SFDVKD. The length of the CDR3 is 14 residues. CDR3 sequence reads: CAAEGTGSTGELFF. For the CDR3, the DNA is TGTGCCGCTGAGGGGACAGGGTCCACCGGGGAGCTGTTTTTT.

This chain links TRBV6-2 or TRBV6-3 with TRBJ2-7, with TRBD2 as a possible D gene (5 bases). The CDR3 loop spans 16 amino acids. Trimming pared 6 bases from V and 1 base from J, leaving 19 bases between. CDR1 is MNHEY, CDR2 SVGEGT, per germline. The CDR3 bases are TGTGCCAGCAGCCAAAATCCTAGGAGGAGATCCTACGAGCAGTACTTC. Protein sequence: CASSQNPRRRSYEQYF.

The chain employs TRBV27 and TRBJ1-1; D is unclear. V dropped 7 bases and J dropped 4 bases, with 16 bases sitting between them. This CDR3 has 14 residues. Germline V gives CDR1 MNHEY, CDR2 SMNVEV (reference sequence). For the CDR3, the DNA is TGTGCCAGCATCGCCCGGGGAAAGAGCACTGAAGCTTTCTTT. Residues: CASIARGKSTEAFF.

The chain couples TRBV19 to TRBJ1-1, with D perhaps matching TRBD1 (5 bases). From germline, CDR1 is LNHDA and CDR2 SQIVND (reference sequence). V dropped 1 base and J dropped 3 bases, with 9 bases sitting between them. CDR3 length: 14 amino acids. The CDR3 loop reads CASSIVRGDTEAFF. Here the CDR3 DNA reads TGTGCCAGTAGTATAGTCCGGGGGGACACTGAAGCTTTCTTT.

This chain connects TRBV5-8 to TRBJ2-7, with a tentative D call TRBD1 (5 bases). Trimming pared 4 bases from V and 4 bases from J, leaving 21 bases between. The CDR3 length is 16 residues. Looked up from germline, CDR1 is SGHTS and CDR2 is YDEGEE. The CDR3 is CASSPQGFPGRYEQYF. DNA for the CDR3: TGTGCCAGCAGCCCCCAGGGCTTCCCAGGGCGGTACGAGCAGTACTTC.